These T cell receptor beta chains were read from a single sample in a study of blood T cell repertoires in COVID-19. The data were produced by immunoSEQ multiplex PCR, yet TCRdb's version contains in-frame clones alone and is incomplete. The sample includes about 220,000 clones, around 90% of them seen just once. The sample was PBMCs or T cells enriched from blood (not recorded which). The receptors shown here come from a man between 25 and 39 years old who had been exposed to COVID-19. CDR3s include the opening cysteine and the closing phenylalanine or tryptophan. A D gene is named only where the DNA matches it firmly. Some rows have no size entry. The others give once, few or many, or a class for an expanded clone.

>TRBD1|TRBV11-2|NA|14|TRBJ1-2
TGTGCCAGCAGCTTATCGTGGGACAGCTATGGCTACACCTTC
CASSLSWDSYGYTF
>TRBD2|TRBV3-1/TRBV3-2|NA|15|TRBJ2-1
TGTGCCAGCAGCCCCCAAGTCGGGGGGGCCGATGAGCAGTTCTTC
CASSPQVGGADEQFF
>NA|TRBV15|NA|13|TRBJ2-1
TGTGCCACCACCCCTCATTTTCCTAGAGAGCAGTTCTTC
CATTPHFPREQFF
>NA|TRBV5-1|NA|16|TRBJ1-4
TGCGCCAGCAGCCTCGAGGGGAGGGGTAACAGCGAAAAACTGTTTTTT
CASSLEGRGNSEKLFF
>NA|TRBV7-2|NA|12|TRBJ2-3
TGTGCCAGCAGCTCCAACACAGATACGCAGTATTTT
CASSSNTDTQYF
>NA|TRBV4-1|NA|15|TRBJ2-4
TGCGCCAGCAGCCAAGAGGGCGCAGGCTCAGGCATTCAGTACTTC
CASSQEGAGSGIQYF
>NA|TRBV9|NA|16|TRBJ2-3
TGTGCCAGCAGCACCGCTCGCGCCCCTAGCACAGATACGCAGTATTTT
CASSTARAPSTDTQYF
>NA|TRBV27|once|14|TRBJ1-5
TGTGCCAGCAGTGCAACAGTGGGGCGGTCGGCCCAGCATTTT
CASSATVGRSAQHF
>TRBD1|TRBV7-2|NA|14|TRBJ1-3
TGTGCCAGCAGCCCGACAGGGATTGGAAACACCATATATTTT
CASSPTGIGNTIYF
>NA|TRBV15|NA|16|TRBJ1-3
TGTGCCACCAGCAGAGGCGGAGGGCCCTCTGGAAACACCATATATTTT
CATSRGGGPSGNTIYF
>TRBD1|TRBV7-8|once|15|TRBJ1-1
TGTGCCAGCAGCTTGGGCCCGGGACAGAAAGCTGAAGCTTTCTTT
CASSLGPGQKAEAFF
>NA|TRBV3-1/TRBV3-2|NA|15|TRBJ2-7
TGTGCCAGCAGCCTGATGGGACACCTTTCCTACGAGCAGTACTTC
CASSLMGHLSYEQYF
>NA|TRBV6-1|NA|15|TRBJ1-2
TGTGCCAGCAGTGAGGTCGACACAGCTAACTATGGCTACACCTTC
CASSEVDTANYGYTF
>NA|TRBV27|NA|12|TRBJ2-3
TGTGCCAGCAGTCTCGGCACAGATACGCAGTATTTT
CASSLGTDTQYF
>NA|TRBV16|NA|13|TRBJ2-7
TGTGCCAGCAGCCAACATTCCTCCTACGAGCAGTACTTC
CASSQHSSYEQYF
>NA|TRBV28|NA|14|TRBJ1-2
TGTGCCAGCAGTTTCAGGGAGGTATCCTATGGCTACACCTTC
CASSFREVSYGYTF
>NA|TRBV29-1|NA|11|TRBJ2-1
TGCAGCGTTCAGTACTACAATGAGCAGTTCTTC
CSVQYYNEQFF
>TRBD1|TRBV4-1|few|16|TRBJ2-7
TGCGCCAGCAGCCAAGCGCCAACAGGGGCGGCCTACGAGCAGTACTTC
CASSQAPTGAAYEQYF
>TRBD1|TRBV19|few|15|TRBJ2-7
TGTGCCAGTAGTAGAGGACAGGGGAACTCCTACGAGCAGTACTTC
CASSRGQGNSYEQYF
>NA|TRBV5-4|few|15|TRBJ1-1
TGTGCCAGCAGCTTGACAGGAAGCATGAACACTGAAGCTTTCTTT
CASSLTGSMNTEAFF
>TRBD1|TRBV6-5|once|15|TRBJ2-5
TGTGCCAGCAGTTACCTCGGGACAGGGAAAGAGACCCAGTACTTC
CASSYLGTGKETQYF
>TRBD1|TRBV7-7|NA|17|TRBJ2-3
TGTGCCAGCAGCCCCCAATGGGTTCCGCAGGGGGCTGATACGCAGTATTTT
CASSPQWVPQGADTQYF
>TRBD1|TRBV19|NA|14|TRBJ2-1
TGTGCCAGTAGTAGGACAGGCCCCTATAATGAGCAGTTCTTC
CASSRTGPYNEQFF
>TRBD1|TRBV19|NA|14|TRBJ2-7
TGTGCCAGTAGTATGACGACAGGGGGTTACGAGCAGTACTTC
CASSMTTGGYEQYF
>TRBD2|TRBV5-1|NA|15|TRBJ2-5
TGCGCCAGCAGGATTAGCGGGGGGGCACGGGAGACCCAGTACTTC
CASRISGGARETQYF
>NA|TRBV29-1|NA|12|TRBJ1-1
TGCAGCACCCGTTGGGGGGGGGCTGAAGCTTTCTTT
CSTRWGGAEAFF
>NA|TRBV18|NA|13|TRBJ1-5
TGTGCCAGCTCACCTCGCGACGGGGAGCACCAGCATTTT
CASSPRDGEHQHF
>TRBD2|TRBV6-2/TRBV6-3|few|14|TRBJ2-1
TGTGCCAGCAGTTACTCGGGGACTAGCATTGAGCAGTTCTTC
CASSYSGTSIEQFF
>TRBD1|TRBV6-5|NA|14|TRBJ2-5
TGTGCCAGCAGCTCCGGGACAGGGCTGGAGACCCAGTACTTC
CASSSGTGLETQYF
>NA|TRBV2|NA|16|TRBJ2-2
TGTGCCAGCAGTGATTCAGGGGCGCGGAACACCGGGGAGCTGTTTTTT
CASSDSGARNTGELFF
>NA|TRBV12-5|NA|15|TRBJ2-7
TGTGCTAGTGGTTTGGTAGAGGGCCGCTTCTACGAGCAGTACTTC
CASGLVEGRFYEQYF
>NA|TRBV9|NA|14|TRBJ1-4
TGTGCCAGCAGCGTCGACTCAGACGGTGAAAAACTGTTTTTT
CASSVDSDGEKLFF
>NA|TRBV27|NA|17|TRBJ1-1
TGTGCCAGCAGTTTACGACAGCCCGTTTTTATGAACACTGAAGCTTTCTTT
CASSLRQPVFMNTEAFF